This is a list of T cell receptor beta chains from one sample in a study of T cells after yellow fever vaccination. In TCRdb, the 5' RACE reads were re-called with MiXCR into one record per CDR3 protein. The sample lists 230,000 or so distinct CDR3 sequences; 5.5% to 8.5% were seen once. Specimen: CD4+ T cells sorted from PBMCs, collected on the day of the yellow fever booster vaccination. Source of these receptors: a young man who received the YFV17D yellow fever vaccine. The CDR3 runs from the conserved cysteine through the conserved F or W. D genes are given only for firm matches. Size values are once, few and many counts, or a class for expanded clones, and some rows have none.

TGCAGTGCTAGAGATCGCCGCGGGCAAGAGACCCAGTACTTC,CSARDRRGQETQYF,TRBV20-1,once,TRBJ2-5,-
TGTGCCAGCTCACCACGGGACAGGGGGCCAGGGCCCCAGCATTTT,CASSPRDRGPGPQHF,TRBV18,-,TRBJ1-5,TRBD1
TGTGCCAGCATCACCGCGGGAACTCCTAAGACTGAAGCTTTCTTT,CASITAGTPKTEAFF,TRBV3-1,many,TRBJ1-1,-
TGTGCCAGCAGCTTAGGCGGGGCGGCCCAAGAGACCCAGTACTTC,CASSLGGAAQETQYF,TRBV7-9,few,TRBJ2-5,-
TGTGCCAGCAGTTCCGGCCCGCTGCCCCAGCATTTT,CASSSGPLPQHF,TRBV6-6,many,TRBJ1-5,-
TGCAGTGTTCCACCGGGACAGGCTAGGGATGAGCAGTTCTTC,CSVPPGQARDEQFF,TRBV20-1,-,TRBJ2-1,TRBD1
TGCAGTGCTCAAAACCCTACCCGGACAGAATTCTACACCTTC,CSAQNPTRTEFYTF,TRBV20-1,many,TRBJ1-2,-
TGTGCCACCCTACTAGCGGGAGGGCTGGGTGAGCAGTTCTTC,CATLLAGGLGEQFF,TRBV12-3/TRBV12-4,-,TRBJ2-1,TRBD2
TGCGCCAGCAGCTTGGAACGCGCAGATACGCAGTATTTT,CASSLERADTQYF,TRBV5-1,few,TRBJ2-3,-
TGTGCCAGCAGTAACCAAAACACCGGGGAGCTGTTTTTT,CASSNQNTGELFF,TRBV6-6,many,TRBJ2-2,-
TGTGCCATCAGCCCCGGGTTTACCGGGGAGCTGTTTTTT,CAISPGFTGELFF,TRBV10-3,-,TRBJ2-2,-
TGCAGTGCTAGTTCAGCTCTTACCTCTAATGAGCAGTTCTTC,CSASSALTSNEQFF,TRBV20-1,many,TRBJ2-1,-
TGTGCCTATTCTATCCATGAGCAGTTCTTC,CAYSIHEQFF,TRBV30,-,TRBJ2-1,-
TGTGCCAGCAGTTACTCGTATATAGCCAAAAACATTCAGTACTTC,CASSYSYIAKNIQYF,TRBV6-2/TRBV6-3,many,TRBJ2-4,-
TGCAGTGCGTCACTAGCGGGAGGTGGAGAGACCCAGTACTTC,CSASLAGGGETQYF,TRBV20-1,many,TRBJ2-5,TRBD2